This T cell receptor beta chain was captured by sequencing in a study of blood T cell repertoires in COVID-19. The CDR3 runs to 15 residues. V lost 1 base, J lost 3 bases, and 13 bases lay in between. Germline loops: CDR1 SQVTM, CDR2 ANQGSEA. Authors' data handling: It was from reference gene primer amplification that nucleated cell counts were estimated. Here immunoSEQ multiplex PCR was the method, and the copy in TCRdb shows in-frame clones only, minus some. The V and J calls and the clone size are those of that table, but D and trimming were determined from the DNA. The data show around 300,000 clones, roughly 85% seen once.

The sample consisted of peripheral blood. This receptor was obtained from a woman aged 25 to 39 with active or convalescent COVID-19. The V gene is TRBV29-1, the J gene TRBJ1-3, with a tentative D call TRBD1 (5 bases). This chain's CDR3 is CSVEGRGKDGNTIYF. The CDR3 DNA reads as TGCAGCGTTGAAGGACGGGGGAAAGATGGAAACACCATATATTTT.